These T cell receptor beta chains were read from a single sample in a study of control samples from healthy donors and cancer patients. Profiling relied on immunoSEQ multiplex PCR, and the TCRdb table lists in-frame clones only, not all of them. The sample records about 130,000 clones, 85% to 95% being singletons. Source material: PBMCs. These receptors all stem from a man between 60 and 70 years old with colorectal cancer. CDR3s include the opening cysteine and the closing phenylalanine or tryptophan. The order of the fields is V gene, clone size, J gene, D gene, CDR3 DNA, CDR3 protein. A D gene is named only where the DNA matches it firmly. Clone size is stated in some rows and not others, as once, few, many or a class when expanded.

TRBV30,NA,TRBJ2-1,NA,TGTGCCTGGAGTGTACCGGGCGGGGGCGTCTCCTACAATGAGCAGTTCTTC,CAWSVPGGGVSYNEQFF
TRBV12-2,NA,TRBJ1-2,NA,TGTGCAAGTCGCTGGGACAGGAGACATGGCTACACCTTC,CASRWDRRHGYTF
TRBV5-5,NA,TRBJ2-7,NA,TGTGCCAGCAGGCCCACGCCCCAGCCGTATTACGAGCAGTACTTC,CASRPTPQPYYEQYF
TRBV9,once,TRBJ1-1,NA,TGTGCCAGCACCCCCCCGAACCCGCTAGGAGTTAACACTGAAGCTTTCTTT,CASTPPNPLGVNTEAFF
TRBV27,NA,TRBJ1-3,NA,TGTGCCAGCATCCATGCTGGGAGTGACTCTGGAAACACCATATATTTT,CASIHAGSDSGNTIYF
TRBV5-6,NA,TRBJ2-2,NA,TGTGCCAGCAGCACCGGATTCGGGGAGCTGTTTTTT,CASSTGFGELFF
TRBV7-9,NA,TRBJ1-2,TRBD1,TGTGCCAGCAGCTCGACAGGGGGCAACTATGGCTACACCTTC,CASSSTGGNYGYTF
TRBV2,NA,TRBJ2-3,TRBD2,TGTGCCAGCACCAAGGGACTAGCGGGGGGGGCCGCAGATACGCAGTATTTT,CASTKGLAGGAADTQYF
TRBV19,NA,TRBJ1-1,TRBD1,TGTGCCAGTAGTCCTTTACAGGGGGCGAACACTGAAGCTTTCTTT,CASSPLQGANTEAFF
TRBV5-1,NA,TRBJ2-6,NA,TGCGCCAGCAGCTTGACTGGCTTGCCTGGGGCCAACGTCCTGACTTTC,CASSLTGLPGANVLTF
TRBV2,NA,TRBJ2-2,NA,TGTGCCAGCAGTGAAGGGAGGGAGGAGGCCGGGGAGCTGTTTTTT,CASSEGREEAGELFF
TRBV19,NA,TRBJ1-6,NA,TGTGCCAGTAGTATGGATGCCGGGAATTCACCCCTCCACTTT,CASSMDAGNSPLHF
TRBV10-3,NA,TRBJ1-1,TRBD1,TGTGCCATCAGTGAGTCGTACGGGACAGGGCGGAGGACTGAAGCTTTCTTT,CAISESYGTGRRTEAFF
TRBV7-9,NA,TRBJ1-5,TRBD1,TGTGCCAGCAGCTACGGGACAGAGCCCCAGCATTTT,CASSYGTEPQHF
TRBV11-2,NA,TRBJ2-7,NA,TGTGCCAGCAGCTCCGGATCTCTCTACGAGCAGTACTTC,CASSSGSLYEQYF
TRBV30,NA,TRBJ1-3,NA,TGTGCCTGGAGGCGCCCGATTGACGACACCATATATTTT,CAWRRPIDDTIYF
TRBV25-1,NA,TRBJ1-2,TRBD1,TGTGCCACTCAGGGGACAGGGGGTTACTATGGCTACACCTTC,CATQGTGGYYGYTF
TRBV18,NA,TRBJ1-5,TRBD1,TGTGCCAGTTCGCCGGGACAGGGACACCAGCCCCAGCATTTT,CASSPGQGHQPQHF
TRBV5-1,NA,TRBJ2-2,NA,TGCGCCAGCAGCTCGGGGCGGGTTAACACCGGGGAGCTGTTTTTT,CASSSGRVNTGELFF
TRBV10-3,NA,TRBJ1-3,TRBD1,TGTGCCATCCGGGACAGCTCTGGAAACACCATATATTTT,CAIRDSSGNTIYF
TRBV23-1,NA,TRBJ2-7,NA,TGCGCCAGCAGTCAGCTGACAGTCCTACGACTCGGGCAGTACTTC,CASSQLTVLRLGQYF
TRBV5-1,NA,TRBJ2-1,TRBD1,TGCGCCAGCAGCGTGGGACAGAACTCCTACAATGAGCAGTTCTTC,CASSVGQNSYNEQFF
TRBV4-1,NA,TRBJ1-3,NA,TGCGCCAGCAGCCGGGGGGCCCTCGGGTCTGGAAACACCATATATTTT,CASSRGALGSGNTIYF
TRBV6-1,NA,TRBJ1-2,NA,TGTGCCAGCAGTGAACAAGGGACCGAAATCGGCTACACCTTC,CASSEQGTEIGYTF
TRBV2,NA,TRBJ1-3,TRBD1,TGTGCCAGCAGTACTCGACAGGGATCCGGAAACACCATATATTTT,CASSTRQGSGNTIYF
TRBV11-2,once,TRBJ1-1,TRBD1,TGTGCCAGCAGCCCCGAGGGGGACAGCCTGAACACTGAAGCTTTCTTT,CASSPEGDSLNTEAFF
TRBV3-1/TRBV3-2,NA,TRBJ2-7,TRBD1,TGTGCCAGCAGCAACACGGGACAGGGAGGGCAGTACTTC,CASSNTGQGGQYF
TRBV11-2,NA,TRBJ2-7,TRBD1,TGTGCCAGCAGCTTAGAACAGGGGCCGTACGAGCAGTACTTC,CASSLEQGPYEQYF
TRBV6-5,NA,TRBJ2-7,NA,TGTGCCAGCAGGACAGCCGCAACATACGAGCAGTACTTC,CASRTAATYEQYF
TRBV27,NA,TRBJ1-2,NA,TGTGCCAGCAGTCGCGAAACGAGGGGCGCGGAGGGCTATGGCTACACCTTC,CASSRETRGAEGYGYTF
TRBV24-1,once,TRBJ2-1,TRBD1,TGTGCCACCAGTGATTTGACAGGGGGCACGTCCCTCAACTACAATGAGCAGTTCTTC,CATSDLTGGTSLNYNEQFF
TRBV4-1,NA,TRBJ2-3,TRBD1,TGCGCCAGCAGCCAAGATCGGGACAGGGAGTCGAGAGATACGCAGTATTTT,CASSQDRDRESRDTQYF
TRBV25-1,many,TRBJ1-2,NA,TGTGCCAGCAGTGAAACTGGGGACGGCTACACCTTC,CASSETGDGYTF
TRBV27,NA,TRBJ2-7,NA,TGTGCCAGCAGTTTATCCCCCACTGTCGCGCAGTACTTC,CASSLSPTVAQYF
TRBV12-3/TRBV12-4,NA,TRBJ1-2,NA,TGTGCCAGCAGCCGGGACACCGGGTCTGGCTACACCTTC,CASSRDTGSGYTF
TRBV5-4,NA,TRBJ2-2,NA,TGTGCCAGCAGCTTGGGTAACCTTCACACCGGGGAGCTGTTTTTT,CASSLGNLHTGELFF
TRBV9,NA,TRBJ1-4,TRBD1,TGTGCCAGCAGCCCGGACAGGGGGCTTGAAAAACTGTTTTTT,CASSPDRGLEKLFF
TRBV27,NA,TRBJ2-7,NA,TGTGCCAGCAGTCCACAACCTGCTTACGAGCAGTACTTC,CASSPQPAYEQYF
TRBV2,NA,TRBJ2-7,TRBD1,TGTGCCAACAAAGGACGGGACAGGAAGAAGTACTTC,CANKGRDRKKYF
TRBV28,NA,TRBJ2-7,NA,TGTGCCAGCAGTTTAGGGCAGGAACGGGCCTACGAGCAGTACTTC,CASSLGQERAYEQYF